A selection of T cell receptor beta chains follows, all from one sample in a study of blood T cells in healthy people across ages. Each CDR3 protein gets one entry after TCRdb re-called the 5' RACE reads with MiXCR. The repertoire holds about 1.8 million distinct CDR3 sequences, with around 50% as singletons. Specimen: blood. The origin of the receptors is a woman aged 40-49 years in good health. The CDR3 runs from the conserved cysteine through the conserved F or W. D genes are given only for firm matches. Part of the rows lack a size; the others show once, few, many or a class for expanded clones.

V,D,size,J,DNA,CDR3
TRBV6-5,TRBD2,few,TRBJ2-5,TGTGCCAGCAGTTACTTCGCGAGCGGGGGGGCCAGAGAGACCCAGTACTTC,CASSYFASGGARETQYF
TRBV6-6,TRBD1,few,TRBJ1-2,TGTGCCAGTAATTCGTTAGGGACAGGCGACTATGGCTACACCTTC,CASNSLGTGDYGYTF
TRBV4-1,NA,few,TRBJ2-1,TGCGCCAGCAGCCAAGAGTCGGATGAGCAGTTCTTC,CASSQESDEQFF
TRBV29-1,NA,NA,TRBJ2-4,TGCAGCGTTGAAGGGGACACCTTAGCCAAAAACATTCAGTACTTC,CSVEGDTLAKNIQYF
TRBV3-1,TRBD2,few,TRBJ2-1,TGTGCCAGCAGCCCAAGAACTAGCGGGGGCTCCTACAATGAGCAGTTCTTC,CASSPRTSGGSYNEQFF
TRBV4-2,NA,few,TRBJ2-5,TGTGCCAGCAGCCAAGATGGGCGGGTGGAGACCCAGTACTTC,CASSQDGRVETQYF
TRBV12-3/TRBV12-4,NA,few,TRBJ1-1,TGTGCCAGCAGTTTATCGGGGCTGAACACTGAAGCTTTCTTT,CASSLSGLNTEAFF
TRBV4-3,NA,NA,TRBJ2-3,TGCGCCAGTAGCCAAGTATCTGGGGGACCAGATACGCAGTATTTT,CASSQVSGGPDTQYF
TRBV4-3,TRBD1,NA,TRBJ1-5,TGCGCCAGCAGCCAAGTATTACAGGGGCCAAATCAGCCCCAGCATTTT,CASSQVLQGPNQPQHF
TRBV9,NA,NA,TRBJ1-2,TGTGCCGGCAGCGCAACAGCAGGCACTAACTATGGCTACACCTTC,CAGSATAGTNYGYTF
TRBV20-1,TRBD1,NA,TRBJ2-7,TGCAGTGCTCTCGCGGGACAGGGGTCCGAGCAGTACTTC,CSALAGQGSEQYF
TRBV7-2,TRBD2,once,TRBJ2-3,TGTGCCAGCAGCTCCTGGACGAGCGGGGCCCCCGTGACGCAGTATTTT,CASSSWTSGAPVTQYF
TRBV20-1,NA,NA,TRBJ1-6,TGCAGTGCCAGCCCTAGTCCGTCTACGTATTCACCCCTCCACTTT,CSASPSPSTYSPLHF
TRBV7-9,TRBD1,NA,TRBJ2-6,TGTGCCAGCAGCTTACCGATCGGGACAGGTCTCTCTGGGGCCAACGTCCTGACTTTC,CASSLPIGTGLSGANVLTF
TRBV28,NA,NA,TRBJ2-1,TGTGCCAGCATCACCGGGGCCTACTACAATGAGCAGTTCTTC,CASITGAYYNEQFF
TRBV25-1,NA,NA,TRBJ2-1,TGTGCCAGCAGTGAAGGTACAGATCCTTACAATGAGCGGTTCTTC,CASSEGTDPYNERFF
TRBV6-6,TRBD2,once,TRBJ2-5,TGTGCCAGCAGTTCATTAGCGGGGCCTCGTGGGACCCAGTACTTC,CASSSLAGPRGTQYF
TRBV4-2,NA,NA,TRBJ2-1,TGTGCCAGCAGCCATTCTACTAGCTCCTACAATGAGCAGTTCTTC,CASSHSTSSYNEQFF
TRBV21-1,NA,NA,TRBJ1-6,TGTGCCAGCAGCAAAGCCCCAGGGCCCCCAAGCTCCTATAATTCACCCCTCCACTTT,CASSKAPGPPSSYNSPLHF
TRBV2,TRBD1,NA,TRBJ2-5,TGTGCCAGCAGCGAGGACAGGGGGTACCAAGAGACCCGGTACTTC,CASSEDRGYQETRYF
TRBV27,NA,NA,TRBJ2-1,TGTGCCAGCAGTCCGGACAGAAGGACATCCGATAGACACAATGAGCAGTTCTTC,CASSPDRRTSDRHNEQFF
TRBV7-8,NA,NA,TRBJ2-1,TGTGCCAGCAGCTCGACTAGTTTCAATGAGCAGTTCTTC,CASSSTSFNEQFF
TRBV11-2,NA,NA,TRBJ1-2,TGTGCCACCAAGAGACCGAGGGAGTACTATGGCTACACCTTC,CATKRPREYYGYTF
TRBV4-3,NA,few,TRBJ2-7,TGCGCCAGCAGCCAAGGTTCGGACACCAACTACGAGCAGTACTTC,CASSQGSDTNYEQYF
TRBV2,TRBD1,NA,TRBJ2-3,TGTGCCAGCAGTGGGGACAGGGGTTATACGCAGTATTTT,CASSGDRGYTQYF
TRBV29-1,TRBD1,NA,TRBJ2-5,TGCAGCGTTGTCCGACAGGGGTGGGAAGAGTCCCAGTACTTC,CSVVRQGWEESQYF
TRBV9,TRBD2,few,TRBJ2-1,TGTGCCAGCAGCGTAGTGGCGGGGGGTTTTGGTGATGAGCAGTTCTTC,CASSVVAGGFGDEQFF
TRBV6-2/TRBV6-3,TRBD1,NA,TRBJ2-7,TGTGCCAGCAGTTCAGCCGGGACAGGCCCAAACGAGCAGTACTTC,CASSSAGTGPNEQYF